The 15 T cell receptor beta chains presented below share a single source sample, sequenced in a study of shared clonotypes between healthy human individuals. The data were produced by immunoSEQ multiplex PCR, yet TCRdb's version contains in-frame clones alone and is incomplete. This table holds about 1.4 million clones, roughly 95% found once. The sequencing input was naive CD4+ T cells sorted from blood. As to subset: CD45RA+ positively selected. These TCRs come from a man aged 30-40 years in good health.

V usage is TRBV21-1 and J usage is TRBJ2-1; TRBD2, the table's D call, lacks a check against the DNA. TRBV21-1 is shown as a pseudogene. This CDR3 is built from 15 residues. The CDR3 protein is CASSKGGSIDNEQFF. The CDR3 DNA follows: TGTGCCAGCAGCAAAGGCGGTAGCATCGACAATGAGCAGTTCTTC.

Points on this clone: A junction boundary mismatches the germline segment, possibly from a read error. This chain connects TRBV11-2 to TRBJ2-7; 13 bases are a match to TRBD2. Per germline, CDR1 SGHAT and CDR2 FQNNGV. CDR3 length equals 16 residues. DNA for the CDR3: TGTGCCAGCAACTTAAAACTAGCGGGAGGGCCCTACGAGCAGTACTTC. This codes for CASNLKLAGGPYEQYF. Combining the CDR3 with reference TRBV11-2 and TRBJ2-7 gives the whole variable domain EAGVAQSPRYKIIEKRQSVAFWCNPISGHATLYWYQQILGQGPKLLIQFQNNGVVDDSQLPKDRFSAERLKGVDSTLKIQPAKLEDSAVYLCASNLKLAGGPYEQYFGPGTRLTVT.

V gene TRBV4-1 combines with J gene TRBJ2-5; D may correspond to TRBD1 or TRBD2 (5 bases each). V shed 1 base and J shed 5 bases, with 14 bases lying between them. Germline V lookup: CDR1 MGHRA, CDR2 YSYEKL. The length of the CDR3 is 15 residues. CDR3 protein: CASSQAVGVGETQYF. For the CDR3, the DNA is TGCGCCAGCAGCCAAGCGGTGGGGGTTGGCGAGACCCAGTACTTC.

The gene calls are TRBV28 and TRBJ1-2, with 7 positions matching TRBD1. J lost 4 bases, V lost 8 bases, and 7 bases had no gene match. This CDR3 is 13 amino acids long. Germline CDR1 and CDR2: MDHEN and SYDVKM. CDR3 coding DNA: TGTGCCAGCGATCAGGGGGTGGGCTATGGCTACACCTTC. As protein: CASDQGVGYGYTF.

CDR3 in DNA: TGTGCCAGCACCGTACAGGGTGAGGGCAATCAGCCCCAGCATTTT. It encodes CASTVQGEGNQPQHF. The genes are TRBV7-4 and TRBJ1-5; maybe TRBD1 (6 bases). With 7 bases removed from V and 2 bases from J, the gap between germline ends came to 15 bases. The CDR3 is made up of 15 amino acids. CDR1 SGHVT and CDR2 SQSDAQ come from the germline V gene.

The V and J genes are TRBV10-1 and TRBJ2-1; 7 bases fit TRBD2. With V trimmed by 0 bases and J by 7 bases, 9 bases remained unmatched. This CDR3 is built from 16 residues. CDR1 is WNHNN and CDR2 is SYGVQD in the germline V gene (reference sequence). The CDR3 sequence: CASSESVGGRGNEQFF. For the CDR3, the DNA is TGCGCCAGCAGTGAGTCAGTGGGCGGGAGAGGGAATGAGCAGTTCTTC.

The gene calls are TRBV27 and TRBJ1-1; 9 nucleotides align to TRBD1. The germline V gene has CDR1 MNHEY and CDR2 SMNVEV (reference sequence). The CDR3 covers 16 residues. Trimming cost V 4 bases and J 4 bases; bases outside gene matches: 10. CDR3 nucleotide sequence: TGTGCCAGCAGTTACGGGACAGGGCGTGGTGTCACTGAAGCTTTCTTT. It translates to CASSYGTGRGVTEAFF.

V gene TRBV7-8 combines with J gene TRBJ1-1; 8 nucleotides align to TRBD1. This CDR3 contains 13 residues. The V gene's germline CDR1 is SGHVS and CDR2 FQNEAQ. The trim removed 5 bases at V and 4 bases at J, leaving 3 bases unmatched. The CDR3 nucleotides read TGTGCCAGCAGCCAGGGGGCCGGCACTGAAGCTTTCTTT. Amino acids: CASSQGAGTEAFF.

The chain has TRBV2 and TRBJ1-1, with 7 nucleotides matching TRBD1. Germline CDR1 reads SNHLY; CDR2 reads FYNNEI. V was clipped by 6 bases and J by 10 bases; unmatched bases: 14. This CDR3 has 14 residues. CDR3 bases: TGTGCCAGCAGCGACCTGGGGGGCCAGGGGGGAGCTTTCTTT. As protein: CASSDLGGQGGAFF.

This rearrangement joins TRBV30 to TRBJ1-4; 8 positions match TRBD1. CDR1 and CDR2 (germline): GTSNPN, SVGIG (reference sequence). V lost 3 bases and J lost 17; bases outside the gene matches: 11. The CDR3 covers 12 residues. CDR3 coding DNA: TGTGCCTGGAGGGCCCCGACAGGGACAGGATTTTTT. Amino acids: CAWRAPTGTGFF.

J is TRBJ2-5 and V is TRBV11-2, with 7 bases matching TRBD1. The CDR3 is 14 residues long. The germline V gene encodes CDR1 SGHAT and CDR2 FQNNGV. The V and J ends lost 1 base and 5 bases, in that order; junction bases with no gene match: 4. In nucleotides, the CDR3 is TGTGCCAGCAGCTTAGTGCAGGGGGTGGAGACCCAGTACTTC. This sequence encodes CASSLVQGVETQYF.

The chain couples TRBV7-8 to TRBJ1-5, with D unresolved. The germline gives CDR1 SGHVS, CDR2 FQNEAQ. Trimming pared 10 bases from V and 2 bases from J, leaving 18 bases between. The CDR3 extends over 15 amino acids. CDR3 loop: CATRSSGQGNQPQHF. CDR3 sequence (DNA): TGTGCCACGCGGTCTAGTGGGCAGGGCAATCAGCCCCAGCATTTT.

The CDR3 DNA reads TGTGCCAGCAGCTTCTCGGGACTCCTCTCCTACGAGCAGTACTTC. Translation: CASSFSGLLSYEQYF. The V gene is TRBV5-6, the J gene TRBJ2-7; D might be TRBD2 (6 bases). Per the germline V gene, CDR1 is SGHDT and CDR2 is YYEEEE. Trimming took 2 bases from V and 0 from J, leaving 12 bases between them. CDR3 length: 15 amino acids.

The gene calls are TRBV20-1 and TRBJ1-2; D call uncertain. The CDR3 is 11 amino acids. The V end lost 5 bases, the J end lost 8 bases, and 12 bases lay between the germline ends. CDR1 is DFQATT, CDR2 SNEGSKA, per germline (reference sequence). CDR3 sequence reads: CSARAELGYTF. Here the CDR3 DNA reads TGCAGTGCTCGTGCAGAGCTCGGCTACACCTTC.

A word on this clone: Other DNA sequences in this specimen translate into the identical CDR3. The rearrangement links TRBV7-9 to TRBJ2-3; D not resolved. CDR1 and CDR2 (germline): SEHNR, FQNEAQ (reference sequence). Deletions cut 3 bases from V and 1 base from J, with 5 bases between. The CDR3 is 13 residues long. CDR3 amino acids: CASSFSGTDTQYF. Here the CDR3 DNA reads TGTGCCAGCAGCTTTTCTGGCACAGATACGCAGTATTTT.